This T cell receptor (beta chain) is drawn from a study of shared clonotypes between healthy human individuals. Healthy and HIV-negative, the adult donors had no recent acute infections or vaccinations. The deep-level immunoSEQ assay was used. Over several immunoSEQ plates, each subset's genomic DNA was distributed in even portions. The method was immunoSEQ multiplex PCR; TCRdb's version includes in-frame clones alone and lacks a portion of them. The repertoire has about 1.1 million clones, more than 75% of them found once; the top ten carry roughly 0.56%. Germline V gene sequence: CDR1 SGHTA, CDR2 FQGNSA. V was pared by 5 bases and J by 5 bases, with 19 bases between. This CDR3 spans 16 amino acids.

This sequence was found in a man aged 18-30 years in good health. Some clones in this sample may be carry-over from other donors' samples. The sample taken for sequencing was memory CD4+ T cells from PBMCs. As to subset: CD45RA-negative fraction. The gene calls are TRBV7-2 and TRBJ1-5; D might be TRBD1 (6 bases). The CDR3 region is CASSPRSDRNYQPQHF. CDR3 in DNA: TGTGCCAGCAGCCCTAGATCCGACAGGAATTATCAGCCCCAGCATTTT.